Listed here are 14 T cell receptor beta chains from one sample, sequenced in a study of a mutant IDH1 vaccine in newly diagnosed glioma. Generated by immunoSEQ multiplex PCR, the TCRdb table keeps only in-frame clones and is missing some. The table records tens of thousands of clones, approximately 80% of them present only once. Noted time point: baseline, week 1 (first vaccination visit). Noted treatment: pre-vaccination baseline after standard-of-care therapy. The sequences come from PBMCs, collected from a glioma patient treated with radiotherapy, temozolomide or both. These receptors all stem from a woman aged 40 to 50 with glioma.

The chain has TRBV6-5 and TRBJ1-1, with D tentatively TRBD1 (5 bases). The germline V and J ends were trimmed by 6 bases and 1 base, with 15 bases remaining between them. The CDR3 consists of 15 residues. CDR1 and CDR2 from the germline V gene are MNHEY and SVGAGI. The CDR3 region has the DNA TGTGCCAGCAGACCCCTGGGGGATCGGAACACTGAAGCTTTCTTT. It specifies CASRPLGDRNTEAFF.

The gene calls are TRBV7-2 and TRBJ2-1; D possibly corresponds to TRBD2 (6 bases). The germline gives CDR1 SGHTA, CDR2 FQGNSA. The CDR3 loop spans 13 amino acids. The V end lost 5 bases, the J end lost 9 bases, and 14 bases lay between the germline ends. The CDR3 spells CASSIDTGGEQFF. The CDR3, as DNA: TGTGCCAGCAGCATAGATACCGGGGGTGAGCAGTTCTTC.

This clone showed up just a few times. The J gene is TRBJ1-6, the V gene TRBV5-4, with 10 nucleotides matching TRBD1. The junction had 3 bases not matched to a gene; V was cut back by 0 bases and J by 9 bases. The germline V gene has CDR1 SGHNT and CDR2 YYREEE (reference sequence). The CDR3 spans 15 residues. The CDR3 region has the DNA TGTGCCAGCAGCTTGGAAGGACAGGGGGTTTCACCCCTCCACTTT. Its translation: CASSLEGQGVSPLHF.

As DNA, the CDR3 is TGTGCCAGCAGCCATAGAGTTGGGGTAAGGGACACTGAAGCTTTCTTT. This encodes CASSHRVGVRDTEAFF. V gene TRBV14 combines with J gene TRBJ1-1; no reliable D call. V was shortened by 3 bases and J by 3 bases, with 17 bases between the two germline ends. Germline V CDR1 and CDR2: SGHDN, FVKESK. The length of the CDR3 is 16 residues.

The gene calls are TRBV5-4 and TRBJ1-2, with D possibly being TRBD1 (5 bases). Germline V gives CDR1 SGHNT, CDR2 YYREEE (reference sequence). The length of the CDR3 is 15 residues. Between the trimmed V and J ends, which lost 6 bases and 3 bases, there was a span of 18 bases. The CDR3 loop reads CASTSYLGPHYGYTF. The CDR3 DNA follows: TGTGCCAGCACCTCCTACCTGGGACCGCACTATGGCTACACCTTC.

J is TRBJ1-5 and V is TRBV14, with D unclear. Between the trimmed V and J ends, which lost 1 base and 5 bases, there was a span of 6 bases. The CDR3 loop spans 13 amino acids. CDR1 and CDR2 (germline): SGHDN, FVKESK. DNA for the CDR3: TGTGCCAGCAGCCAAGGGGCGGATCAGCCCCAGCATTTT. It is translated as CASSQGADQPQHF.

This chain joins TRBV10-3 and TRBJ1-1; TRBD1 agrees at 8 bases. Losses at the gene ends were 0 bases for V and 12 bases for J; bases not matched to a gene: 18. Looked up from germline, CDR1 is ENHRY and CDR2 is SYGVKD. This CDR3 comprises 17 residues. For the CDR3, the DNA is TGTGCCATCAGTGAGTCGAGATTGGCAGGGGGCGAATTTCAAACTTTCTTT. Its protein product is CAISESRLAGGEFQTFF.

The chain carries TRBV15 and TRBJ1-5; TRBD1 matches 8 bases. Germline V gives CDR1 LNHNV, CDR2 YYDKDF (reference sequence). This CDR3 is built from 16 residues. The V gene end was trimmed by 1 base and the J gene end by 7 bases; junction bases not matched to a gene: 9. CDR3: CATSRARGLQNQPQHF. The DNA of the CDR3 is TGTGCCACCAGCAGAGCCAGGGGGCTTCAGAACCAGCCCCAGCATTTT. Drawing the rest from reference TRBV15 and TRBJ1-5, the complete variable domain is DAMVIQNPRYQVTQFGKPVTLSCSQTLNHNVMYWYQQKSSQAPKLLFHYYDKDFNNEADTPDNFQSRRPNTSFCFLDIRSPGLGDTAMYLCATSRARGLQNQPQHFGDGTRLSIL.

This clone occurred a few times. The chain uses TRBV27 and TRBJ1-1; 7 bases are a match to TRBD1. This CDR3 has 15 residues. Per germline, CDR1 MNHEY and CDR2 SMNVEV (reference sequence). Trimming took 5 bases from V and 2 from J; bases not matched to a gene: 8. The CDR3 region is CASSRYDRANTEAFF. The CDR3 DNA sequence: TGTGCCAGCAGTCGATACGACAGGGCAAACACTGAAGCTTTCTTT.

The V gene is TRBV18, the J gene TRBJ2-7; 9 bases align to TRBD1. The CDR3 consists of 15 residues. Germline values: CDR1 KGHSH, CDR2 LQKENI. J gave up 3 bases and V 5 bases, and 8 bases lay outside the gene matches. DNA of the CDR3: TGTGCCAGCTCAACCCGGGGGGACAGGGACTACGAGCAGTACTTC. Protein product: CASSTRGDRDYEQYF.

The chain recombines TRBV21-1 with TRBJ2-3; the table assigns TRBD1, which was not confirmed against the DNA. TRBV21-1 is termed a pseudogene. The CDR3 spans 14 residues. The CDR3 DNA reads TGTGCCAGCAGCAAGGACATATTCACAGATACGCAGTATTTT. The encoded protein is CASSKDIFTDTQYF.

The chain couples TRBV6-5 to TRBJ2-1; the D call may be TRBD1 or TRBD2 (5 bases each). V lost 4 bases and J 4 bases, leaving 14 bases between the germline ends. The CDR3 has 15 residues. Germline CDR1 and CDR2: MNHEY and SVGAGI. The chain's CDR3 is CASSLNGGTYNEQFF. As DNA, the CDR3 is TGTGCCAGCAGTTTAAATGGGGGAACTTACAATGAGCAGTTCTTC.

A single count supports this clone. This chain uses TRBV5-4 with TRBJ1-1; 10 nucleotides agree with TRBD1. The CDR3 has 16 residues. Germline V gene sequence: CDR1 SGHNT, CDR2 YYREEE (reference sequence). V trimming: 4 bases; J trimming: 7 bases; junction bases outside the gene matches: 13. For the CDR3, the DNA is TGTGCCAGCAGCGATCGGGACAGGGGTGGCGTTGGTGAAGCTTTCTTT. Its protein product is CASSDRDRGGVGEAFF.

J is TRBJ2-7 and V is TRBV25-1; weak D call: TRBD1 (5 bases). The CDR3 has 15 residues. V dropped 1 base and J dropped 0 bases, with 10 bases sitting between them. Germline CDR1 is MGHDK and CDR2 is SYGVNS. CDR3 coding DNA: TGTGCCAGCAGTGAATCCCCAGACAGCTCCTACGAGCAGTACTTC. It is translated as CASSESPDSSYEQYF.